This TCR beta chain was captured by sequencing in a study of T cells in Graves' hyperthyroidism and ophthalmopathy. Orbital computed tomography and thyroid ultrasound, together with serum TRAb and thyroxine and clinical symptoms, were used for diagnoses. Germline V gene sequence: CDR1 SGHRS, CDR2 YFSETQ. V lost 0 bases, J lost 2 bases, and 4 bases stayed unmatched. The CDR3 totals 15 residues. Amplification targeted TCR beta CDR3 regions from RNA transcripts. First-round RT-PCR targeting the TCR CDR3 was performed with the HTBI primer set. TCRdb itself ran the multiplex PCR reads through MiXCR, one entry per CDR3 protein. The sample has about 570,000 distinct CDR3 sequences; around 45% are singletons. This clonotype was picked up many times. Its specificity is not known. Overall study findings and caveats: Ophthalmopathy was identified by the model a median about 6 months ahead of onset. Most expanded thyroid clonotypes above 0.001 also appeared in blood. In the analysis, a 13 V-J model separated ophthalmopathy from stable hyperthyroidism.

This clonotype was sampled from an adult woman with Graves' disease, either hyperthyroidism or ophthalmopathy (not recorded which). The chain uses TRBV5-1 and TRBJ2-5, with 7 positions matching TRBD1. Material: peripheral blood or thyroid tissue (not recorded which). This CDR3 reads CASSLEQGRQETQYF. CDR3 sequence (DNA): TGCGCCAGCAGCTTGGAACAGGGGAGACAAGAGACCCAGTACTTC.